This T cell receptor (beta chain) was recovered during a study of technical replicates of blood from a few donors. Clones were read by immunoSEQ multiplex PCR, and TCRdb kept only the in-frame ones, dropping some. The sample carries 75,000 to 90,000 clones, about 95% recorded once. The CDR3 has 13 amino acids. Germline V gene sequence: CDR1 LGHNA, CDR2 YSLEER. Trimming shortened V by 2 bases and J by 0 bases, and 2 bases separated the two germline ends. The clonotype comes from a human donor in good health. Sequencing input: T cells isolated from PBMCs. The gene calls are TRBV4-3 and TRBJ1-5; D not resolved. CDR3 DNA: TGCGCCAGCAGCCAATATAGCAATCAGCCCCAGCATTTT. It yields the protein CASSQYSNQPQHF.